This entry concerns a single T cell receptor (beta chain). This entry comes from a study of blood T cell repertoires in COVID-19. The authors' processing: Reference gene primer amplification gave nucleated cell count estimates. Here immunoSEQ multiplex PCR was the method, and the copy in TCRdb shows in-frame clones only, minus some. For V, J and clone size, that table is used; D and trimming come from the DNA. The sample has roughly 170,000 clones, roughly 84% seen once. The V and J ends lost 5 bases and 0 bases, in that order; junction bases with no gene match: 8. Germline-derived CDR1 and CDR2 are MNHNY and SVGAGI (reference sequence). CDR3 length: 18 residues.

The V and J genes are TRBV6-6 and TRBJ2-1, with TRBD2 matching 12 bases. The sequenced material came from peripheral blood. The sequence derives from a man aged 55-75 years who had recovered from COVID-19. CDR3 nucleotide sequence: TGTGCCAGCAGTCACACTAGCGGGGGGTCGAGCTCCTACAATGAGCAGTTCTTC. Residues: CASSHTSGGSSSYNEQFF.